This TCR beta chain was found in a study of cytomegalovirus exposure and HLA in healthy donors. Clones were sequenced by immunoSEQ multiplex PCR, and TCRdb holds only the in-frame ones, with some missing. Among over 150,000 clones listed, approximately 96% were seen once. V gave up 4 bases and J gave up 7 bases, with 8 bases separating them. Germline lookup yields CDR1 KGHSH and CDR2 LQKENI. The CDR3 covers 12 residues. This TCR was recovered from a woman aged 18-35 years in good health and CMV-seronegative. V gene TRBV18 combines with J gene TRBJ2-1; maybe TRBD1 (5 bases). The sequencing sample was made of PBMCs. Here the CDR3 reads CASSLQGNEQFF. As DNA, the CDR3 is TGTGCCAGCTCACTCCAGGGTAATGAGCAGTTCTTC.